The T cell receptor (beta chain) under discussion was sequenced for a study of CD8+ T cells in alopecia areata. This clone was observed a handful of times. In germline, CDR1 is MGHRA, CDR2 YSYEKL. The CDR3 totals 14 residues. The V end was cut by 2 bases, the J end by 7 bases, with 12 bases between. In each case, RNA was isolated and then reverse transcribed into cDNA as the sequencing template. This table comes from immunoSEQ multiplex PCR, and its TCRdb copy is limited to in-frame clones, with some not included. The table shows some 110,000 clones, with about 60% occurring only once. Treatment denoted: oral pan-JAK inhibitor, 5-10 mg twice daily.

This clonotype was obtained from a human donor with alopecia areata. The chain employs TRBV4-1 and TRBJ2-1; no clear D. The specimen was CD8+ T cells sorted from blood, collected at week 24, from a patient treated with tofacitinib. DNA of the CDR3: TGCGCCAGCAGCCAATCCACGGGCCTTAATGAGCAGTTCTTC. Amino acids: CASSQSTGLNEQFF.